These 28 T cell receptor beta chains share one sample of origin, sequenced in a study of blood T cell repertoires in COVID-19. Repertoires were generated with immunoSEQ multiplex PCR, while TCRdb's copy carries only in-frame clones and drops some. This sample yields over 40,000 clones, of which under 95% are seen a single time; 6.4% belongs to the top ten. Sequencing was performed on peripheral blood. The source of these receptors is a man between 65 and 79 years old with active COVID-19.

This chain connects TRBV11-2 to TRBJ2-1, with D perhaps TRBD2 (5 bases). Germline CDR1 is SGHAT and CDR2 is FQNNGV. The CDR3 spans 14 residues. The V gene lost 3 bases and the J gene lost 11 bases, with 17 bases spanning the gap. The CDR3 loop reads CASSLIRLQNKQFF. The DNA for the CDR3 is TGTGCCAGCAGCTTGATTCGACTACAGAATAAGCAGTTCTTC.

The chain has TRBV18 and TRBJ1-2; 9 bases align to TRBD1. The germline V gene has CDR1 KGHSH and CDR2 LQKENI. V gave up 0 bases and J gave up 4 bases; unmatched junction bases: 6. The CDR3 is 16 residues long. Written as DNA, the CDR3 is TGTGCCAGCTCACCACCGGCAGGGACAGGGTCCTATGGCTACACCTTC. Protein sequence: CASSPPAGTGSYGYTF.

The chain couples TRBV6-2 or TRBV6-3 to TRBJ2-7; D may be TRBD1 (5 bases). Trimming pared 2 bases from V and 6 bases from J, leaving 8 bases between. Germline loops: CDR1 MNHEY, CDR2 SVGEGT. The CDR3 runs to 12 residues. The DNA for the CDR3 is TGTGCCAGCAGTTACCAGGGTCGCGAGCAGTACTTC. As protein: CASSYQGREQYF.

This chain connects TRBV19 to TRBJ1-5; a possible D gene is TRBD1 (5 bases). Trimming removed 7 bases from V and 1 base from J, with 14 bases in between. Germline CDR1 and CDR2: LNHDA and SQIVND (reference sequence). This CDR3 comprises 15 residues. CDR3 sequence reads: CASTLGGPSNQPQHF. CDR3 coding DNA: TGTGCCAGTACCCTGGGGGGTCCCAGCAATCAGCCCCAGCATTTT.

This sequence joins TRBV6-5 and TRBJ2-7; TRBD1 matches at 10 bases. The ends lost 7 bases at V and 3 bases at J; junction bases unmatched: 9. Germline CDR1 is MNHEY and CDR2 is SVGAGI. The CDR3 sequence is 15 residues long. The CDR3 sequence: CASNRGGTGVYEQYF. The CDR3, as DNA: TGTGCCAGCAACCGAGGGGGGACAGGGGTCTACGAGCAGTACTTC.

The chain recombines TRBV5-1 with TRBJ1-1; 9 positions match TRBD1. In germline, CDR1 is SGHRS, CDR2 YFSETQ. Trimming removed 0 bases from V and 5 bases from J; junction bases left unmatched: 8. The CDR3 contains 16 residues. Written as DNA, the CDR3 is TGCGCCAGCAGCTTGGCTGGGACAGGGTTGGGAACTGAAGCTTTCTTT. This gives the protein CASSLAGTGLGTEAFF.

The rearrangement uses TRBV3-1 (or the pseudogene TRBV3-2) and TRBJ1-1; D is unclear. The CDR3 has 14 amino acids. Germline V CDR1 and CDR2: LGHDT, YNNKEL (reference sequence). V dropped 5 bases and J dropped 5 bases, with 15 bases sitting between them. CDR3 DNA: TGTGCCAGCAGCGCGGCCCGACTCGGTACTGAAGCTTTCTTT. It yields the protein CASSAARLGTEAFF.

CDR3 nucleotides: TGCGCCAGCAGCTTGGATGGGTTCCCCCGGGATGAGCAGTTCTTC. Translating it yields CASSLDGFPRDEQFF. V usage is TRBV5-1 and J usage is TRBJ2-1; no reliable D call. Trimming stripped 0 bases from V and 8 bases from J, with 15 bases between. This CDR3 has 15 residues. From germline, CDR1 is SGHRS and CDR2 YFSETQ.

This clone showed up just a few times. The CDR3 is CASRSEGGRGETQYF. The CDR3 DNA sequence: TGTGCCAGCAGGTCGGAGGGGGGGCGCGGGGAGACCCAGTACTTC. This sequence joins TRBV2 and TRBJ2-5, with a weak D call TRBD2 (7 bases). Trimming cost V 6 bases and J 5 bases, with 19 bases left between them. The CDR3 spans 15 residues. The V gene's germline CDR1 is SNHLY and CDR2 FYNNEI.

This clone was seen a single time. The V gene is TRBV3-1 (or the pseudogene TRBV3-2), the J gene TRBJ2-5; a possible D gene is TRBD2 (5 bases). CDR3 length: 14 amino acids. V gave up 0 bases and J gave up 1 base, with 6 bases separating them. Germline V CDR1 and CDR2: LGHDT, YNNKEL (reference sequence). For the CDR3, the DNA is TGTGCCAGCAGCCAAGAAGGAGGCCAAGAGACCCAGTACTTC. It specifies CASSQEGGQETQYF.

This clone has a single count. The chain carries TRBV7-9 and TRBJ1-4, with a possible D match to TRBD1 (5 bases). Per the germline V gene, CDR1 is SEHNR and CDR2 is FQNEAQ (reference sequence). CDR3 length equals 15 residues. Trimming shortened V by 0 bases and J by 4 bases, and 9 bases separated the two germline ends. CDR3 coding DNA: TGTGCCAGCAGCTTAGCTGGGGGGATTAATGAAAAACTGTTTTTT. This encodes CASSLAGGINEKLFF.

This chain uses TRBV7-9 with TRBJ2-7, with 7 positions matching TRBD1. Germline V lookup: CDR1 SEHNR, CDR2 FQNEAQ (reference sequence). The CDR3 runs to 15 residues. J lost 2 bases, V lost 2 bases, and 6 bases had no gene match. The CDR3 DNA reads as TGTGCCAGCAGCTTAATTGGACAGGTAACCTACGAGCAGTACTTC. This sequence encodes CASSLIGQVTYEQYF. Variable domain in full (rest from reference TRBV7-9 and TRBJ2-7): DTGVSQNPRHKITKRGQNVTFRCDPISEHNRLYWYRQTLGQGPEFLTYFQNEAQLEKSRLLSDRFSAERPKGSFSTLEIQRTEQGDSAMYLCASSLIGQVTYEQYFGPGTRLTVT.

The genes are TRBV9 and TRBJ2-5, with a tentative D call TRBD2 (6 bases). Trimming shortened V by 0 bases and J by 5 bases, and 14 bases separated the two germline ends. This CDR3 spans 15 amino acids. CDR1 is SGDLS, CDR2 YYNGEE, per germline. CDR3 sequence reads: CASSVGRDARETQYF. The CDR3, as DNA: TGTGCCAGCAGCGTAGGGCGGGACGCCAGGGAGACCCAGTACTTC.

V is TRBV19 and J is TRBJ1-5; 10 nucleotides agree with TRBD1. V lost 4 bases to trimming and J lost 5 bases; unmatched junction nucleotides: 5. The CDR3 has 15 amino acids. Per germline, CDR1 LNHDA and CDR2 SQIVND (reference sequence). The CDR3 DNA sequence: TGTGCCAGTAGTACAGGACAGGGGGGGCATCAGCCCCAGCATTTT. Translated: CASSTGQGGHQPQHF.

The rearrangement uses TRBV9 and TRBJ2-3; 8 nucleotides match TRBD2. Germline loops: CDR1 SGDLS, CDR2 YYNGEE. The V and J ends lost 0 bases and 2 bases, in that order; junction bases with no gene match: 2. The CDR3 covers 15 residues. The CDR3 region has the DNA TGTGCCAGCAGCGTAGTTAGCGGGGCCACAGATACGCAGTATTTT. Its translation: CASSVVSGATDTQYF.

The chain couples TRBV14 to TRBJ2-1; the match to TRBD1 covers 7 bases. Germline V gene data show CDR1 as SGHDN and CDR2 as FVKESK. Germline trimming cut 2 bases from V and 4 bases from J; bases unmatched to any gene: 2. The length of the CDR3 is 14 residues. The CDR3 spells CASSQTTGYNEQFF. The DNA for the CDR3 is TGTGCCAGCAGCCAAACGACAGGGTACAATGAGCAGTTCTTC.

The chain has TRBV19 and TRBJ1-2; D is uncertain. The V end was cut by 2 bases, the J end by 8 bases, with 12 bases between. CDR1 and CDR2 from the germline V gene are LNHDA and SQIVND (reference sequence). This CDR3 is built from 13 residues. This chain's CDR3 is CASSIMGTQGYTF. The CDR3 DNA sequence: TGTGCCAGTAGTATAATGGGTACACAGGGCTACACCTTC. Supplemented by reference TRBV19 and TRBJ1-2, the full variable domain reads DGGITQSPKYLFRKEGQNVTLSCEQNLNHDAMYWYRQDPGQGLRLIYYSQIVNDFQKGDIAEGYSVSREKKESFPLTVTSAQKNPTAFYLCASSIMGTQGYTFGSGTRLTVV.

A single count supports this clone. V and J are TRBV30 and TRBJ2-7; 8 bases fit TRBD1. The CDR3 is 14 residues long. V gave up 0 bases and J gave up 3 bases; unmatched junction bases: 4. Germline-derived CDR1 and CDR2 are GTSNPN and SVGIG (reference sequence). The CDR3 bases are TGTGCCTGGAGTGTTGCAGGGGGCCACTACGAGCAGTACTTC. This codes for CAWSVAGGHYEQYF.

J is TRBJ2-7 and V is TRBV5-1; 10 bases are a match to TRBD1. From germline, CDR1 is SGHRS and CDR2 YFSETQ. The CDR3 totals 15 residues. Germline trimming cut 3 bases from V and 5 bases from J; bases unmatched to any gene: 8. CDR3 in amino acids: CASSSPGQGFHEQYF. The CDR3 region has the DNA TGCGCCAGCAGCTCTCCGGGACAGGGGTTTCACGAGCAGTACTTC.

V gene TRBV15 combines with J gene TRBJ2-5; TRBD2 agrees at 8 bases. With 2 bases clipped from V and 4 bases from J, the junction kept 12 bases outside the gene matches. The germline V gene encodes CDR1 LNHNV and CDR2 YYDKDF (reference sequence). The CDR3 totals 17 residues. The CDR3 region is CATSRKPAGRGGETQYF. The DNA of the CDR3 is TGTGCCACCAGCAGAAAACCGGCGGGTCGGGGGGGAGAGACCCAGTACTTC.

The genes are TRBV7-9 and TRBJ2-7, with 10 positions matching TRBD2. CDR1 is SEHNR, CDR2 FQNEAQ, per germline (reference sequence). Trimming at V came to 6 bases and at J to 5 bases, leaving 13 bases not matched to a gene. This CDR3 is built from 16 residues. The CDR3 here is CASSNFPGLALDEQYF. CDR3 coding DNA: TGTGCCAGCAGTAACTTCCCGGGACTAGCGCTCGACGAGCAGTACTTC.

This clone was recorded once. The CDR3 coding sequence is TGTGCCAGGACTACAGGGGGTCCCTCATACGAGCAGTACTTC. Translated: CARTTGGPSYEQYF. V usage is TRBV19 and J usage is TRBJ2-7, with 8 bases identical to TRBD1. The CDR3 is 14 residues long. Germline assignment: CDR1 LNHDA and CDR2 SQIVND (reference sequence). Trimming removed 9 bases from V and 4 bases from J; junction bases left unmatched: 11.

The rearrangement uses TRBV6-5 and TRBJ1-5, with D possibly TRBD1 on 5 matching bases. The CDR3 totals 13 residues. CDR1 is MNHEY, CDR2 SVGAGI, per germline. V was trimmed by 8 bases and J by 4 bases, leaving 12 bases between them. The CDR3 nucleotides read TGTGCCAGCGGATACAGGCGAAATCAGCCCCAGCATTTT. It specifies CASGYRRNQPQHF.

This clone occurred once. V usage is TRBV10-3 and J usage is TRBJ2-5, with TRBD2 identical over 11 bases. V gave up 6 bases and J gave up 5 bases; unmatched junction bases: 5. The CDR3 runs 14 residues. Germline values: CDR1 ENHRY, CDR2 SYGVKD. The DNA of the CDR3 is TGTGCCATCAGCGCTAGCGGGGGGCAGGAGACCCAGTACTTC. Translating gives CAISASGGQETQYF.

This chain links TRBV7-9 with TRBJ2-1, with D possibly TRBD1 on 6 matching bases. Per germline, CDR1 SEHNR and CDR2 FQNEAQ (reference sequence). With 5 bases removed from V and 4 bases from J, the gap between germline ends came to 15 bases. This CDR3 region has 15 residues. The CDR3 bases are TGTGCCAGCAGCATTGCCTCCGGACAGTACAATGAGCAGTTCTTC. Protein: CASSIASGQYNEQFF.

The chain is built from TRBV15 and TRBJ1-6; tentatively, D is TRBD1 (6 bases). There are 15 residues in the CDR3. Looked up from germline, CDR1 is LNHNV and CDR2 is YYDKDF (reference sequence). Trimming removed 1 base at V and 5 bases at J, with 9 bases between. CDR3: CATSRVDRNNSPLHF. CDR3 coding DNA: TGTGCCACCAGCAGAGTCGACAGGAATAATTCACCCCTCCACTTT. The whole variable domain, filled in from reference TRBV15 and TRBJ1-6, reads DAMVIQNPRYQVTQFGKPVTLSCSQTLNHNVMYWYQQKSSQAPKLLFHYYDKDFNNEADTPDNFQSRRPNTSFCFLDIRSPGLGDTAMYLCATSRVDRNNSPLHFGNGTRLTVT.

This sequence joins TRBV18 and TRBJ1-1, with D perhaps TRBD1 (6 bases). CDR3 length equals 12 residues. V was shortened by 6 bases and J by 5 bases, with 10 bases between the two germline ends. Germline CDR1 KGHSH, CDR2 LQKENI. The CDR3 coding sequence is TGTGCCAGCTCGATACAGGGTACTGAAGCTTTCTTT. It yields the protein CASSIQGTEAFF.

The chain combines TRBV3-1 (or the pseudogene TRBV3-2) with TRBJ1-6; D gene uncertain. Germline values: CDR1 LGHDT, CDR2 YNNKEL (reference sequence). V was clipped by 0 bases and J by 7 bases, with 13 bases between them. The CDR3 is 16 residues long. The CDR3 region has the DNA TGTGCCAGCAGCCAAGATTACCGGGTCACAAATTCACCCCTCCACTTT. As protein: CASSQDYRVTNSPLHF.